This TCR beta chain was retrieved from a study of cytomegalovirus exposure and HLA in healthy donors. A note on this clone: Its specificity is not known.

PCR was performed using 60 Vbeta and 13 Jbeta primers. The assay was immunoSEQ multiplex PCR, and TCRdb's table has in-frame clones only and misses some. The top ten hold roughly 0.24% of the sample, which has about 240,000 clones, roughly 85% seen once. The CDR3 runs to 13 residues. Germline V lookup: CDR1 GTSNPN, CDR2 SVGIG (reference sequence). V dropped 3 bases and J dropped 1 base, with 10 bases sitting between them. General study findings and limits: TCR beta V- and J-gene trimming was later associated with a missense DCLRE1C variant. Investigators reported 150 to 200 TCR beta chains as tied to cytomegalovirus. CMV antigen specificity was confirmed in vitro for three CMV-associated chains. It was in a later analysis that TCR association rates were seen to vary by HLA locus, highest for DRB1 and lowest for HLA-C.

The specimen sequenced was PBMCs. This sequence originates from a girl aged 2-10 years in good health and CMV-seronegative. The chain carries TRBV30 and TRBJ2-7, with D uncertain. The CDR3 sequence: CAWRDSASYEQYF. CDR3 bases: TGTGCCTGGAGAGATTCCGCGTCCTACGAGCAGTACTTC.